A single sample gave rise to the 14 T cell receptor beta chains below, sequenced in a study of T-cell reconstitution after alpha-beta-depleted transplantation in children. Library preparation (for TCRbeta) was performed with unique molecular identifiers. TCRdb reprocessed the PCR reads via MiXCR and lists one record per CDR3 protein. The data contain fewer than 550,000 distinct CDR3 sequences, 15% to 20% of them singletons. Source: PBMCs, mostly from graft donor cells, taken 360 days after TCRalphabeta/CD19-depleted stem cell transplant. The receptors were sampled from a boy under two years old who had a stem cell transplant for Wiskott-Aldrich syndrome, so the T cells may come from the graft donor.

The J gene is TRBJ2-4, the V gene TRBV25-1, with D possibly TRBD2 on 5 matching bases. V was pared by 10 bases and J by 1 base, with 20 bases between. CDR1 is MGHDK and CDR2 is SYGVNS in the germline V gene. There are 16 residues in the CDR3. CDR3 DNA sequence: TGTGCCATCGGCCCCGGGGTCCTCTGCGCCAAAAACATTCAGTACTTC. It encodes CAIGPGVLCAKNIQYF.

The genes are TRBV6-5 and TRBJ2-3, with a tentative D call TRBD2 (5 bases). CDR1 and CDR2 from the germline V gene are MNHEY and SVGAGI. V gave up 0 bases and J gave up 3 bases, with 13 bases separating them. The CDR3 is made up of 16 amino acids. Here the CDR3 reads CASSYSIGEWTDTQYF. DNA for the CDR3: TGTGCCAGCAGTTACTCGATCGGGGAGTGGACAGATACGCAGTATTTT.

V is TRBV18 and J is TRBJ2-1, with D maybe TRBD1 (6 bases). Between the trimmed V and J ends, which lost 6 bases and 3 bases, there was a span of 15 bases. Germline CDR1 is KGHSH and CDR2 is LQKENI. CDR3 length: 15 residues. CDR3 nucleotide sequence: TGTGCCAGCTCCCGTCAACAGGGCCGCTACAATGAGCAGTTCTTC. The encoded protein is CASSRQQGRYNEQFF.

This clonotype has ten or more counts. The genes are TRBV7-9 and TRBJ1-1; a weak D match, TRBD1 (6 bases). The CDR3 runs to 12 residues. The germline gives CDR1 SEHNR, CDR2 FQNEAQ (reference sequence). Trimming cost V 1 base and J 8 bases, with 8 bases left between them. In nucleotides, the CDR3 is TGTGCCAGCAGCTTAGGGGGGGCGGAAGCTTTCTTT. It yields the protein CASSLGGAEAFF.

This clonotype was seen more than once but under ten times. The chain is built from TRBV20-1 and TRBJ2-7; maybe TRBD1 (6 bases). Germline V lookup: CDR1 DFQATT, CDR2 SNEGSKA (reference sequence). Trimming left V 6 bases short and J 3 bases short, with 12 bases between. This CDR3 has 12 residues. The CDR3 reads CSANRVRYEQYF. CDR3 coding DNA: TGCAGTGCAAACAGGGTTCGCTACGAGCAGTACTTC.

This clonotype was detected many times. V usage is TRBV29-1 and J usage is TRBJ2-1; possible D gene TRBD1, 6 bases. This CDR3 contains 14 residues. The V end lost 7 bases, the J end lost 3 bases, and 16 bases lay between the germline ends. In germline, CDR1 is SQVTM, CDR2 ANQGSEA. The CDR3 spells CSEVRGLDYNEQFF. The CDR3 DNA sequence: TGCAGCGAAGTCAGGGGCCTGGACTACAATGAGCAGTTCTTC.

This chain links TRBV2 with TRBJ2-5; 12 bases match TRBD2. CDR1 SNHLY and CDR2 FYNNEI come from the germline V gene. There are 18 residues in the CDR3. Unmatched junction bases numbered 5, after V lost 0 bases and J lost 0 bases. This CDR3 reads CASSEATLAGGYQETQYF. In DNA form, the CDR3 reads TGTGCCAGCAGTGAAGCTACGCTAGCGGGAGGGTACCAAGAGACCCAGTACTTC.

The chain has TRBV24-1 and TRBJ2-2, with D possibly TRBD1 on 6 matching bases. Germline assignment: CDR1 KGHDR and CDR2 SFDVKD. The CDR3 extends over 16 amino acids. V was clipped by 4 bases and J by 0 bases, with 11 bases between them. CDR3 residues: CATSEHGQSNTGELFF. For the CDR3, the DNA is TGTGCCACCAGTGAGCATGGACAGTCGAACACCGGGGAGCTGTTTTTT.

This chain connects TRBV30 to TRBJ1-5, with D uncertain. Germline values: CDR1 GTSNPN, CDR2 SVGIG (reference sequence). The V end lost 3 bases, the J end lost 9 bases, and 15 bases lay between the germline ends. This CDR3 has 13 residues. The CDR3 protein is CAWRYGRLGPQHF. CDR3 nucleotides: TGTGCCTGGAGATATGGCAGGCTCGGGCCCCAGCATTTT.

This sequence joins TRBV5-1 and TRBJ2-7; tentative D call: TRBD1 (6 bases). The CDR3 runs to 15 residues. Germline V gene sequence: CDR1 SGHRS, CDR2 YFSETQ. Trimming took 1 base from V and 3 from J, leaving 14 bases between them. CDR3 sequence reads: CASSLLRGDFYEQYF. Here the CDR3 DNA reads TGCGCCAGCAGCTTGCTCAGGGGCGATTTCTACGAGCAGTACTTC.

Regarding this clonotype: At one end, the junction sequence differs from germline, possibly due to a read error. The V gene is TRBV2, the J gene TRBJ2-6, with D possibly being TRBD1 (6 bases). The CDR3 has 18 amino acids. Germline V gene data show CDR1 as SNHLY and CDR2 as FYNNEI. The CDR3 protein is CACRTARGIVSGANVLTF. Written as DNA, the CDR3 is TGTGCCTGCAGAACTGCGAGGGGGATAGTATCTGGGGCCAACGTCCTGACTTTC.

This clonotype was counted only a few times. This sequence joins TRBV5-1 and TRBJ1-2; D is unresolved. V was cut by 3 bases and J by 5 bases, with 14 bases left in between. CDR3 length: 14 amino acids. The germline V gene encodes CDR1 SGHRS and CDR2 YFSETQ. CDR3 DNA sequence: TGCGCCAGCAGCTCTAGCCAAACAGCGTATGGCTACACCTTC. Amino acid sequence: CASSSSQTAYGYTF.

The sample holds a few counts of this clonotype. V usage is TRBV12-3 or TRBV12-4 and J usage is TRBJ2-7, with no clear D. The CDR3 is 13 residues long. Trimming shortened V by 6 bases and J by 5 bases, and 14 bases separated the two germline ends. The CDR3 nucleotides are TGTGCCAGCAGCTCAACAGTTCTCCACGAGCAGTACTTC. The encoded protein is CASSSTVLHEQYF.

This clonotype has at least ten counts. The V call is TRBV10-3, the J call TRBJ2-1; TRBD2 is a possible D gene (6 bases). This CDR3 is 11 amino acids long. V shed 5 bases and J shed 11 bases, with 10 bases lying between them. The germline V gene encodes CDR1 ENHRY and CDR2 SYGVKD. CDR3 protein: CAISSGPKQFF. CDR3 sequence (DNA): TGTGCCATCAGTAGCGGGCCTAAGCAGTTCTTC.